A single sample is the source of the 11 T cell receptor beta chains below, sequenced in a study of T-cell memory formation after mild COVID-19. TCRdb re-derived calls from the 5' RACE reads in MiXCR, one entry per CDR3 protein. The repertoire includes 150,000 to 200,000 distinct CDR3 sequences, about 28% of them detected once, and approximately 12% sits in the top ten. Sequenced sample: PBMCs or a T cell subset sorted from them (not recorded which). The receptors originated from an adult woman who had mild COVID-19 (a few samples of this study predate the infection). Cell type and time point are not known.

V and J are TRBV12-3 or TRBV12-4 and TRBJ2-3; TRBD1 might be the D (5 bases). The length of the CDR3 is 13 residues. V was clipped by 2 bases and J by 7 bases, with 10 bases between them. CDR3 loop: CASSLRQYHTQYF. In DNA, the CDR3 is TGTGCCAGCAGTTTAAGACAGTACCATACGCAGTATTTT.

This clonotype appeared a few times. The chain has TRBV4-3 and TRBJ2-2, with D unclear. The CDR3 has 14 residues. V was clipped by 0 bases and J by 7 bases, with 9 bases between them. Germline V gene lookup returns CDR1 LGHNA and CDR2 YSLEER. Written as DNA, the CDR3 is TGCGCCAGCAGCCAAGATTTTAGTATCGGGGAGCTGTTTTTT. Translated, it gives CASSQDFSIGELFF.

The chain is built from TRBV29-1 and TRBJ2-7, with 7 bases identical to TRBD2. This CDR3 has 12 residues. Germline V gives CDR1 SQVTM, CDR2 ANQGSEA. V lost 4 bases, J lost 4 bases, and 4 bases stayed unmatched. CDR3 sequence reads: CSVGQGGYEQYF. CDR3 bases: TGCAGCGTTGGTCAGGGAGGGTACGAGCAGTACTTC.

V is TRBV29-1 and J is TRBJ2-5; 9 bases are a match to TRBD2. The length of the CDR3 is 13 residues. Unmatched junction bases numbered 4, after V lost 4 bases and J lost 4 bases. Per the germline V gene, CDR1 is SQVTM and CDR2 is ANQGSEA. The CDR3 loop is CSVGWRGGETQYF. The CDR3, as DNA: TGCAGCGTTGGTTGGCGGGGGGGAGAGACCCAGTACTTC.

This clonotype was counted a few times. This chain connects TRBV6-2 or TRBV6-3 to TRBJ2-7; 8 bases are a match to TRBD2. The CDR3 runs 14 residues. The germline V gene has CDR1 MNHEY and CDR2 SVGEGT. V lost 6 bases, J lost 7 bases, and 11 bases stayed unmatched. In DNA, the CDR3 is TGTGCCAGCAGGCAAGCGGGAGTAGCGGGTGAGCAGTACTTC. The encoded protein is CASRQAGVAGEQYF.

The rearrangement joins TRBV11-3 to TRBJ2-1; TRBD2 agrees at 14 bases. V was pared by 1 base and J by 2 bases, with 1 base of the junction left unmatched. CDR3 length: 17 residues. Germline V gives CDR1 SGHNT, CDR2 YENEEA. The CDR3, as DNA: TGTGCCAGCAGCTTAGCGGGACTAGCGGGAGCCTACAATGAGCAGTTCTTC. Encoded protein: CASSLAGLAGAYNEQFF.

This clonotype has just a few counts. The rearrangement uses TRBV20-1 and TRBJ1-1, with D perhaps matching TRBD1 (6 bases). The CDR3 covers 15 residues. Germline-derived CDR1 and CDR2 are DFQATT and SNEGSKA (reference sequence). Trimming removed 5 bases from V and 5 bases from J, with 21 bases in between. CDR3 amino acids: CSAPNFLTGRTEAFF. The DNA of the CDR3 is TGCAGTGCTCCGAACTTTTTGACAGGACGTACTGAAGCTTTCTTT.

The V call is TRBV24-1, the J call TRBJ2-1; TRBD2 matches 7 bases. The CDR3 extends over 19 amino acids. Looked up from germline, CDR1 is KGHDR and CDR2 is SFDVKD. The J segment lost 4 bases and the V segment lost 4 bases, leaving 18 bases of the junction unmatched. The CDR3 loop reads CATSDPGFGGGLGYNEQFF. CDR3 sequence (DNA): TGTGCCACCAGTGACCCTGGTTTCGGGGGAGGACTAGGGTACAATGAGCAGTTCTTC.

The CDR3, as DNA: TGCAGTGCTCCGGAAGGGGGGGTTCACGGGGAGCTGTTTTTT. Its translation: CSAPEGGVHGELFF. The V gene is TRBV20-1, the J gene TRBJ2-2; tentative D call: TRBD2 (7 bases). The V and J ends lost 5 bases and 7 bases respectively, with 17 bases between them. Germline V gene data show CDR1 as DFQATT and CDR2 as SNEGSKA (reference sequence). This CDR3 spans 14 amino acids.

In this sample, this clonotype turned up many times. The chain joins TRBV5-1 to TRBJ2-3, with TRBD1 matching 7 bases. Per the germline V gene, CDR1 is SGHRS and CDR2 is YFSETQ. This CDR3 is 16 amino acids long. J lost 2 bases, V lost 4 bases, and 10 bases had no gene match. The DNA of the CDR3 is TGCGCCAGCAGCGCCGGGACAGACCTCTTCACAGATACGCAGTATTTT. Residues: CASSAGTDLFTDTQYF.

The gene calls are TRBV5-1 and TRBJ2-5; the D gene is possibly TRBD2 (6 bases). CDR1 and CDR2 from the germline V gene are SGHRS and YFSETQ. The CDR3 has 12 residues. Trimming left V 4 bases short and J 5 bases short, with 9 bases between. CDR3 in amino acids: CASSAEGETQYF. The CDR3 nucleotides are TGCGCCAGCAGCGCGGAGGGGGAGACCCAGTACTTC.